This is a list of T cell receptor beta chains from one sample in a study of blood T cell repertoires in COVID-19. Clones were sequenced by immunoSEQ multiplex PCR, and TCRdb holds only the in-frame ones, with some missing. The table lists 170,000 or so clones, about 83% of them singletons. Input material: peripheral blood. Source of these receptors: a woman aged 18-29 years who had recovered from COVID-19. CDR3s include the opening cysteine and the closing phenylalanine or tryptophan. The order of the fields is D gene, clone size, V gene, J gene, CDR3 DNA, CDR3 protein. D genes are given only for firm matches. Clone size is shown for a subset of rows, as once, few, many or a class of expanded clone.

D: TRBD1; size: NA; V: TRBV10-3; J: TRBJ2-3; DNA: TGTGCCATCAGTGATCCGAGGGGGCTACGTAGCACAGATACGCAGTATTTT; CDR3: CAISDPRGLRSTDTQYF
D: TRBD1; size: NA; V: TRBV7-9; J: TRBJ1-1; DNA: TGTGCCAGCAGCTTAGACAGGGGGACTGAAGCTTTCTTT; CDR3: CASSLDRGTEAFF
D: NA; size: NA; V: TRBV9; J: TRBJ2-3; DNA: TGTGCCAGCAGCGTAGGGGCCAGAGAGGGTACGCAGTATTTT; CDR3: CASSVGAREGTQYF
D: NA; size: NA; V: TRBV2; J: TRBJ1-1; DNA: TGTGCCAGCAGTCAGGAGGGGTTGGGCACTGAAGCTTTCTTT; CDR3: CASSQEGLGTEAFF
D: TRBD2; size: once; V: TRBV7-3; J: TRBJ2-3; DNA: TGTGCCAGCAGCTTAGCCGGGACTAGAAGCACAGATACGCAGTATTTT; CDR3: CASSLAGTRSTDTQYF
D: NA; size: NA; V: TRBV5-1; J: TRBJ1-2; DNA: TGCGCCAGCAGCTTGGACGACAGGCTAAACTATGGCTACACCTTC; CDR3: CASSLDDRLNYGYTF
D: NA; size: NA; V: TRBV7-6; J: TRBJ2-1; DNA: TGTGCCAGCAGCTTAACGGACAGTAAATGGAATGAGCAGTTCTTC; CDR3: CASSLTDSKWNEQFF
D: TRBD2; size: few; V: TRBV10-3; J: TRBJ2-5; DNA: TGTGCCATCTCCGACGCGGGGGGCGGAGAGACCCAGTACTTC; CDR3: CAISDAGGGETQYF
D: TRBD2; size: NA; V: TRBV6-4; J: TRBJ2-3; DNA: TGTGCCAGTTCTCTAGCGGTAGGCACAGATACGCAGTATTTT; CDR3: CASSLAVGTDTQYF
D: NA; size: NA; V: TRBV18; J: TRBJ1-2; DNA: TGTGCCAGCTCAACTCCCGCCTCCTATGGCTACACCTTC; CDR3: CASSTPASYGYTF
D: TRBD1; size: NA; V: TRBV6-5; J: TRBJ1-2; DNA: TGTGCCAGCAGTTACTCGAACGGACAGGCAGATGGCTACACCTTC; CDR3: CASSYSNGQADGYTF
D: NA; size: NA; V: TRBV5-4; J: TRBJ1-2; DNA: TGTGCCAGCAGCTTGGTAGCAGGGAACGGCTACACCTTC; CDR3: CASSLVAGNGYTF
D: TRBD2; size: NA; V: TRBV3-1/TRBV3-2; J: TRBJ2-2; DNA: TGTGCCAGCAGCCAAGAAATATCCAGCGGGGGGGCCTTCACCGGGGAGCTGTTTTTT; CDR3: CASSQEISSGGAFTGELFF
D: NA; size: NA; V: TRBV7-2; J: TRBJ1-4; DNA: TGTGCCAGCAGCTTTGCGCAGGGCAGTGAAAAACTGTTTTTT; CDR3: CASSFAQGSEKLFF
D: TRBD1; size: NA; V: TRBV23-1; J: TRBJ1-2; DNA: TGCGCCAGCAGTCAACAGGCGGGACAGGCGAAAGCTAACTATGGCTACACCTTC; CDR3: CASSQQAGQAKANYGYTF
D: NA; size: NA; V: TRBV4-3; J: TRBJ2-6; DNA: TGCGCCAGCAGCCAAGGACAGAACTCTGGGGCCAACGTCCTGACTTTC; CDR3: CASSQGQNSGANVLTF
D: TRBD1; size: NA; V: TRBV5-3; J: TRBJ2-1; DNA: TGTGCCAGAAGCTCTGACAGGGGAAGGGGAAATGAGCAGTTCTTC; CDR3: CARSSDRGRGNEQFF
D: NA; size: NA; V: TRBV29-1; J: TRBJ1-1; DNA: TGCAGCGTTGAAGATCGATGGGCAGCGAACACTGAAGCTTTCTTT; CDR3: CSVEDRWAANTEAFF
D: TRBD1; size: NA; V: TRBV12-3/TRBV12-4; J: TRBJ2-1; DNA: TGTGCCAGCAGTGAAGGACAGGGCTATGAGCAGTTCTTC; CDR3: CASSEGQGYEQFF
D: TRBD1; size: NA; V: TRBV15; J: TRBJ2-3; DNA: TGTGCCACCAGCACGGGACAGGGGGCCGATACGCAGTATTTT; CDR3: CATSTGQGADTQYF
D: NA; size: NA; V: TRBV19; J: TRBJ2-3; DNA: TGTGCCAGTAGCCCAGACGTTGCTAGGACAGATACGCAGTATTTT; CDR3: CASSPDVARTDTQYF
D: TRBD2; size: NA; V: TRBV28; J: TRBJ2-1; DNA: TGTGCCAGCAGACCCTCGGGGGGAACCTACAATGAGCAGTTCTTC; CDR3: CASRPSGGTYNEQFF
D: TRBD1; size: NA; V: TRBV7-2; J: TRBJ1-4; DNA: TGTGCCAGCAGCCTGACAGGGGAAAGTGAAAAACTGTTTTTT; CDR3: CASSLTGESEKLFF
D: TRBD2; size: NA; V: TRBV5-1; J: TRBJ2-5; DNA: TGCGCCAGCAGCGGCGGGAGAGAGACCCAGTACTTC; CDR3: CASSGGRETQYF
D: TRBD2; size: few; V: TRBV5-4; J: TRBJ2-3; DNA: TGTGCCAGCAGCGTGGGACTAGCAGGAGATACGCAGTATTTT; CDR3: CASSVGLAGDTQYF
D: NA; size: few; V: TRBV6-2/TRBV6-3; J: TRBJ2-6; DNA: TGTGCCAGCAGTTACCGCGGGTCCGGGGCCAACGTCCTGACTTTC; CDR3: CASSYRGSGANVLTF
D: NA; size: NA; V: TRBV19; J: TRBJ2-2; DNA: TGTGCCAGTAGTATTGGTACAGGTTTCGGCACCGGGGAGCTGTTTTTT; CDR3: CASSIGTGFGTGELFF
D: NA; size: NA; V: TRBV28; J: TRBJ1-4; DNA: TGTGCCAGCAGTTCAGAAGCGTTACCAACTAATGAAAAACTGTTTTTT; CDR3: CASSSEALPTNEKLFF
D: NA; size: NA; V: TRBV6-5; J: TRBJ1-1; DNA: TGTGCCAGCAGTTACTCCCGCCTAGGAGGAGGTGAAGCTTTCTTT; CDR3: CASSYSRLGGGEAFF
D: NA; size: NA; V: TRBV7-9; J: TRBJ2-7; DNA: TGTGCCAGCAGCTTCGGGACACTCTACGAGCAGTACTTC; CDR3: CASSFGTLYEQYF
D: TRBD1; size: NA; V: TRBV11-2; J: TRBJ1-2; DNA: TGTGCCAGCAGCTCGGACAGGGGGCAGGATGGCTACACCTTC; CDR3: CASSSDRGQDGYTF
D: NA; size: NA; V: TRBV30; J: TRBJ2-3; DNA: TGTGCCTGGATCGCAACAGGTTCGCTAACAGATACGCAGTATTTT; CDR3: CAWIATGSLTDTQYF
D: NA; size: NA; V: TRBV19; J: TRBJ1-2; DNA: TGTGCCAGTAGTATGGACAGAAATTCTAACTATGGCTACACCTTC; CDR3: CASSMDRNSNYGYTF
D: TRBD1; size: NA; V: TRBV6-5; J: TRBJ1-1; DNA: TGTGCCAGCAGTTACATCCACAGGGGGACTGAAGCTTTCTTT; CDR3: CASSYIHRGTEAFF
D: NA; size: NA; V: TRBV5-1; J: TRBJ1-1; DNA: TGCGCCAGCAGCTTGAAGAGTGGGGCGGGGGCCGCTGAAGCTTTCTTT; CDR3: CASSLKSGAGAAEAFF
D: NA; size: NA; V: TRBV6-1; J: TRBJ1-1; DNA: TGTGCCAGCAGTGAGCAGGGGCGGACTGAAGCTTTCTTT; CDR3: CASSEQGRTEAFF
D: TRBD1; size: few; V: TRBV5-4; J: TRBJ1-5; DNA: TGTGCCAGCAGCGCCGGGACAGACAATCAGCCCCAGCATTTT; CDR3: CASSAGTDNQPQHF
D: TRBD1; size: NA; V: TRBV7-2; J: TRBJ2-3; DNA: TGTGCCAGCAGCTACGACAGGGGAACAGATACGCAGTATTTT; CDR3: CASSYDRGTDTQYF
D: NA; size: NA; V: TRBV6-6; J: TRBJ1-5; DNA: TGTGCCAGCAGTTTATCAGGGCCGAGCTCTCAGCCCCAGCATTTT; CDR3: CASSLSGPSSQPQHF
D: NA; size: NA; V: TRBV6-5; J: TRBJ1-3; DNA: TGTGCCAGCAGTTACCGTTGGAGGAGCTCTGGAAACACCATATATTTT; CDR3: CASSYRWRSSGNTIYF
D: TRBD1; size: few; V: TRBV2; J: TRBJ1-5; DNA: TGTGCCAGCAGCGAGGAGGCAGGGGGTCCCCAGCATTTT; CDR3: CASSEEAGGPQHF